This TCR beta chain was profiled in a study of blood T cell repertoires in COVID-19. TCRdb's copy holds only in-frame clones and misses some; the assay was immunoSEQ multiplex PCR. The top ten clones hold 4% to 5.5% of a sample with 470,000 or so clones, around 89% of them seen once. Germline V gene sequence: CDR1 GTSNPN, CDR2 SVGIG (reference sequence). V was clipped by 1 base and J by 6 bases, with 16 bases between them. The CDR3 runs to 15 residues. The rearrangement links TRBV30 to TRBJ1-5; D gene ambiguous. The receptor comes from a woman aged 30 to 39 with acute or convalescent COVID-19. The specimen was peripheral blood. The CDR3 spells CAWSAPPGYGQPQHF. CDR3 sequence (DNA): TGTGCCTGGAGTGCCCCCCCGGGGTATGGTCAGCCCCAGCATTTT.